This T cell receptor (beta chain) came from a study of T-cell memory formation after mild COVID-19 (dated by TCRdb to the early 2020s). In the study overall: TCR sequence clusters from the two donors were largely donor specific. In a couple of donors, T-cell clones that expanded and contracted after mild COVID-19 were followed by sequencing TCRalpha and TCRbeta repertoires longitudinally. The cohort comprised two young, previously healthy adult volunteers, one female and one male. Results the study describes overall, beyond this receptor: Contracting CD4+ clones were found mainly in CM and EM memory subsets, while CD8+ clones were enriched in EMRA. Only two mild cases were covered by the study, and larger cohorts that include severe cases with pre-infection samples were considered necessary. SARS-CoV-2 specificity was not confirmed for the second-wave clones peaking on day 37. Clones contracting from day 15 to 85 had balanced CD4/CD8 phenotypes, while a second wave expanding from day 15 to 37 was biased towards CD4+. Some responding clones were detected in pre-infection memory, which suggested that pre-existing cross-reactive memory T cells had joined the SARS-CoV-2 response.

Of note for this clonotype: Its antigen is still unknown. It has no much larger one-base neighbor in the sample; base qualities were not kept.

PBMCs were isolated by Ficoll-Paque density gradient centrifugation. Data came from an Illumina NovaSeq 6000. cDNA libraries for TCRalpha and TCRbeta were prepared by 5'RACE using constant-segment primers, with sample barcodes and unique molecular identifiers added. Trizol reagent was used to extract RNA from every sample. The libraries were amplified in two PCR steps, and the second step added a second sample barcode and Illumina TruSeq adapters. Sequencing of the libraries was done on an Illumina NovaSeq, producing 2 x 150 bp paired-end reads. On the study's bioinformatics: Reads were demultiplexed and collapsed into UMI-guided consensus sequences with migec v1.2.7. Using mixcr v2.1.11, UMI consensuses were aligned to TRA and TRB V and J templates and then assembled into clonotypes. Clonotypes were classified as expanded or contracted when called significant by both edgeR and NoisET, with noise models trained on biological replicates. For edgeR calls, the thresholds were a false discovery rate-adjusted p below 0.01 and a log2 fold-change of 1. PCA with hierarchical clustering of max-normalized trajectories of the 1000 most abundant clonotypes was used as exploratory dynamics analysis. Separately sequenced CD4+ and CD8+ repertoires were used to assign a CD4 or CD8 phenotype to each responding clone. In-frame beta chains were kept once TCRdb had trimmed the public reads at Q25 with fastp and called clones with MiXCR. CDR3 protein duplicates are merged, each entry listing the most common genes and DNA. The V and J calls reflect TCRdb's pipeline rather than the authors' work. This sample has under 250,000 distinct CDR3 sequences in its table, and roughly 14% of those were observed once. About 2% of the sample is taken by the ten largest.

Measured from the cysteine to the phenylalanine, the CDR3 is 18 residues long. Only the CDR3 DNA stays, 54 bases, in frame from base 1. Germline trimming: 1 base from V, 6 bases from J; junction bases outside gene matches: 8. CDR1 and CDR2, looked up from the germline V gene, are MNHNS and SASEGT. Specimen: PBMCs or a T cell subset sorted from them (not recorded which). This sequence originates from an adult woman who had mild COVID-19 (a few samples of this study predate the infection). The sample titles of this study are shuffled in the database, so cell type and time point are left out; the donor was told from shared clones. Here the chain combines TRBV6-1 and TRBJ2-1, with 14 junctional bases fitting TRBD2. The CDR3: CASSEEGGLAGVSNEQFF. The base sequence is TGTGCCAGCAGTGAAGAAGGGGGACTAGCGGGAGTTTCCAATGAGCAGTTCTTC.